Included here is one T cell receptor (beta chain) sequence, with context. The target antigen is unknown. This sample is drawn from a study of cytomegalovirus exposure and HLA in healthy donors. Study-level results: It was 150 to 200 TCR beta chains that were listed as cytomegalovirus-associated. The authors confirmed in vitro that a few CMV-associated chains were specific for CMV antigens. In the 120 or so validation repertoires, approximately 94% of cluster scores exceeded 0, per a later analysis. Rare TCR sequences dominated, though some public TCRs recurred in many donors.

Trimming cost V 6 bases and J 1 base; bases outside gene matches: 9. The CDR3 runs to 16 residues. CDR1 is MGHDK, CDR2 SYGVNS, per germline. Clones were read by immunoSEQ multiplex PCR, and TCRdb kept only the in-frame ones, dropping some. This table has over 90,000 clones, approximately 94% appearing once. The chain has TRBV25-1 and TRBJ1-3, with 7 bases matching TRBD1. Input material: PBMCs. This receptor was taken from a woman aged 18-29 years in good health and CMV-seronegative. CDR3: CASRGDRAESGNTIYF. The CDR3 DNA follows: TGTGCCAGCAGGGGCGACAGGGCAGAGTCTGGAAACACCATATATTTT.